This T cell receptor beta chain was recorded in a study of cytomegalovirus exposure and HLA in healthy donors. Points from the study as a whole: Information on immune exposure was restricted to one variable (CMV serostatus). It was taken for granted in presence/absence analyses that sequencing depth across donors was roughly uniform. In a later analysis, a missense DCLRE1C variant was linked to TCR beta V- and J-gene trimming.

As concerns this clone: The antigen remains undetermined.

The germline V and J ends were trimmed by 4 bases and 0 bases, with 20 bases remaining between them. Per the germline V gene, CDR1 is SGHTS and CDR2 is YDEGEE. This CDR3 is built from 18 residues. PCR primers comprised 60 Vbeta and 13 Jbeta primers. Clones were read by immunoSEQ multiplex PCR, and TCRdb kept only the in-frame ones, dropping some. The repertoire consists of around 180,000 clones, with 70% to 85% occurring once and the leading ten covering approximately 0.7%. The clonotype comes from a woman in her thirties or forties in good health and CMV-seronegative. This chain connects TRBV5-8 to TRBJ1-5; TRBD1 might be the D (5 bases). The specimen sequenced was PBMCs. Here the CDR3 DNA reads TGTGCCAGCAGCCGTAAGCTCCAGGCAGGGTATAGCAATCAGCCCCAGCATTTT. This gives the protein CASSRKLQAGYSNQPQHF.